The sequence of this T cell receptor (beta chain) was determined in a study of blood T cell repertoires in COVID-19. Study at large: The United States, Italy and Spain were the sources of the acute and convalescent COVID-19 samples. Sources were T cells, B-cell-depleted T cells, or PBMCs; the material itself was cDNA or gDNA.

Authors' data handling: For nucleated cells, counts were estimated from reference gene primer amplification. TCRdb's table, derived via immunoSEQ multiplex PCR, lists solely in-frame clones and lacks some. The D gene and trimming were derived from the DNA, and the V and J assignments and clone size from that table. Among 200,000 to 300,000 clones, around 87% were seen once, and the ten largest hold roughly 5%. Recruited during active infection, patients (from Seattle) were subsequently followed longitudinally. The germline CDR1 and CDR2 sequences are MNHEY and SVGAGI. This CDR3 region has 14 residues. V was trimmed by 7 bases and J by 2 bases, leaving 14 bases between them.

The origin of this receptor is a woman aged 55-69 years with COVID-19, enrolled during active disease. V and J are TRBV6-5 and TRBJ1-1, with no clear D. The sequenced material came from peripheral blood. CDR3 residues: CASTPRRVNTEAFF. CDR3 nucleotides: TGTGCCAGCACCCCTAGGAGAGTAAACACTGAAGCTTTCTTT.